The source of this TCR beta chain is a study of blood T cell repertoires in COVID-19. In the study overall: PBMCs, B-cell-depleted T cells, or T cells were the source of the cDNA or gDNA that made up the material.

Clones were read by immunoSEQ multiplex PCR, and TCRdb kept only the in-frame ones, dropping some. Of around 170,000 clones listed, approximately 90% were seen once; the top ten hold 1.9%. The ends were cut back, 1 base at V and 14 bases at J, with 9 bases in the middle. This CDR3 spans 11 amino acids. This TCR was recovered from a man younger than 35 who had recovered from COVID-19. The sequencing sample was made of peripheral blood. V usage is TRBV12-3 or TRBV12-4 and J usage is TRBJ2-1; D unclear. The CDR3 is CASSLGASEFF. The CDR3 nucleotides read TGTGCCAGCAGTTTAGGAGCGTCGGAGTTCTTC.